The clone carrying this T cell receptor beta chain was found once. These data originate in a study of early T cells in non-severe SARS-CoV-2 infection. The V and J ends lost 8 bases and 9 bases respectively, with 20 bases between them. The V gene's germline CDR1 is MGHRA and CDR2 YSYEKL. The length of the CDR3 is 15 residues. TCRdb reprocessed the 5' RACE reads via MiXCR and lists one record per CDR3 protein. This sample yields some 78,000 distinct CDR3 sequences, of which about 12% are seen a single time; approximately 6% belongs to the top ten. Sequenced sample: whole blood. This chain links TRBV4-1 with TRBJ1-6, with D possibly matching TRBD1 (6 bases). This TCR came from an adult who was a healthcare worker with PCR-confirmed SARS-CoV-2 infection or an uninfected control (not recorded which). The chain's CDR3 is CASAQAQGIGSPLHF. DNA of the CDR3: TGCGCCAGCGCCCAGGCACAGGGAATAGGTTCACCCCTCCACTTT.